This T cell receptor (beta chain) was captured by sequencing in a study of blood T cell repertoires in COVID-19 (dated by TCRdb to about 2020). About the investigation overall: Samples covering the acute and convalescent phases of COVID-19 were provided by collaborators in the United States, Italy and Spain. Samples were obtained from the ongoing ImmuneRACE study (first 160 participants) and from 1,254 subjects provided by 6 global collaborators. Where HLA class I and class II types were available, the types were taken from metadata supplied by the sample provider, not from assay-based typing. Subjects who had been exposed to COVID-19, were actively infected with it, or had recovered from it provided the deeply sampled blood TCRbeta repertoires that made up the dataset. The repertoires were released in a freely available public database intended as a resource for research on the immune response to SARS-CoV-2. The material from the prospective study consisted of cDNA or gDNA derived from T cells, B-cell-depleted T cells, or PBMCs. A de-identified subject ID, COVID-19 status, age in years and sex were almost always included in the sample metadata.

Collaborating institutions collected whole blood in K2EDTA tubes following their own protocols. For TCRbeta analysis, collaborator samples were shipped as frozen whole blood, as isolated PBMCs, or as DNA extracted from either sample type. What the authors observed across the whole study: Clinical and demographic metadata were provided uncurated, with the amount varying by source and participant.

The immunoSEQ Assay, a bias-controlled multiplex PCR, was used to amplify TCRbeta CDR3 regions from genomic DNA. The source study handled its data this way. Nucleated cell counts per sample were estimated from amplification of reference gene primers within the assay. Sequence reads were collapsed and filtered to measure the absolute abundance of every unique TCRbeta CDR3 rearrangement. For each sample, productive Simpson clonality was calculated as the square root of Simpson's diversity index over productive rearrangements. The source is immuneACCESS, and TCRdb retained only in-frame sequences with V and J called. Part of the clones is not carried over; for the studies checked, unresolved V genes explain less than half of this, and the remainder is unexplained. That table supplies the V and J calls and clone size; D and trimming were determined from the DNA. The sample data list about 310,000 clones, and roughly 84% of these were observed just once. The ten largest clones capture 1% of the sample.

The germline V gene specifies WSHSY as CDR1 and SAAADI as CDR2. Measured from the cysteine to the phenylalanine, the CDR3 is 15 residues long. Solely the CDR3 DNA is kept, with 45 bases framed from the first base. The junction shows trimming of 6 bases on V and 9 bases on J, and the gene matches do not reach 11 bases of it. Remarks on this clone: Its antigen target is currently unknown. No base quality information exists; no much larger clone differs at one position.

Recombination connected TRBV10-2 to TRBJ2-7; 13 nucleotides in the junction match TRBD2. Sample: peripheral blood. The source is a man in his fifties with active or convalescent COVID-19. The sequenced DNA: TGCGCCAGCAGGGACGGACTAGCGGGAGTTTCCTCGCAGTACTTC. The translation is CASRDGLAGVSSQYF.